These 6 T cell receptor beta chains were sequenced from one sample in a study of blood T cell repertoires in COVID-19. Produced via immunoSEQ multiplex PCR; TCRdb's table is partial and in-frame only. The sample comprises over 250,000 clones, roughly 91% of which are singletons, and 1.5% to 2% rests with the top ten. The sample was PBMCs or T cells enriched from blood (not recorded which). The receptor set was obtained from a woman aged 55-69 years who had recovered from COVID-19.

DNA of the CDR3: TGTGCCAGCAGTGAAGAGCGGGGGGCATACGAGCAGTACTTC. Translated, it gives CASSEERGAYEQYF. This rearrangement joins TRBV2 to TRBJ2-7; 9 nucleotides align to TRBD2. V lost 1 base, J lost 4 bases, and 2 bases stayed unmatched. There are 14 residues in the CDR3. Germline loops: CDR1 SNHLY, CDR2 FYNNEI.

This chain joins TRBV6-6 and TRBJ2-3; weak D call: TRBD2 (5 bases). This CDR3 is 13 amino acids long. Trimming removed 5 bases at V and 5 bases at J, with 11 bases between. Germline V CDR1 and CDR2: MNHNY, SVGAGI (reference sequence). In nucleotides, the CDR3 is TGTGCCAGCAGTGCCGCCGGAGGAGATACGCAGTATTTT. This codes for CASSAAGGDTQYF.

The chain employs TRBV27 and TRBJ1-2; TRBD1 agrees at 8 bases. Germline CDR1 and CDR2: MNHEY and SMNVEV (reference sequence). After removal of 6 bases from V and 4 bases from J, the junction contained 7 bases not matched to a gene. The CDR3 has 14 residues. CDR3 loop: CASSHLQGGYGYTF. In DNA, the CDR3 is TGTGCCAGCAGCCATTTACAGGGGGGCTATGGCTACACCTTC.

The V gene is TRBV3-1 (or the pseudogene TRBV3-2), the J gene TRBJ1-3; unclear D gene. The germline V gene has CDR1 LGHDT and CDR2 YNNKEL (reference sequence). CDR3 length: 13 residues. Trimming left V 1 base short and J 5 bases short, with 6 bases between. The CDR3: CASSQAVRNTIYF. In nucleotides, the CDR3 is TGTGCCAGCAGCCAAGCGGTAAGAAACACCATATATTTT.

The chain combines TRBV4-2 with TRBJ2-5; tentatively, D is TRBD2 (6 bases). Germline V CDR1 and CDR2: LGHNA, YNFKEQ. This CDR3 comprises 16 residues. Trimming pared 0 bases from V and 0 bases from J, leaving 11 bases between. For the CDR3, the DNA is TGTGCCAGCAGCCAAGAAGGGACTCCGAACCAAGAGACCCAGTACTTC. Amino acid sequence: CASSQEGTPNQETQYF.

The chain links TRBV9 to TRBJ2-5; D possibly corresponds to TRBD2 (6 bases). CDR1 and CDR2 (germline): SGDLS, YYNGEE. The length of the CDR3 is 15 residues. Trimming removed 3 bases at V and 5 bases at J, with 17 bases between. CDR3 in amino acids: CASSGSGSLGETQYF. The CDR3, as DNA: TGTGCCAGCAGCGGGAGCGGGTCCCTGGGGGAGACCCAGTACTTC.